The table lists the clone carrying this TCR beta chain with a few counts. Its cognate antigen is unknown. The CDR3 is 17 amino acids. The germline CDR1 and CDR2 sequences are LGHNA and YNFKEQ. J lost 5 bases, V lost 0 bases, and 11 bases had no gene match. The sample comes from a study of beta chain features in type 1 diabetes. Study-level results: There was a moderate but significant shortening of TCRB CDR3s in all four CD4+ subsets of Type 1 diabetes patients. Sequencing the cDNA could make cells with high TCR expression show up more than they should. For TCRB rearrangement, an influence of HLA type remained unresolved here.

The whole isolated RNA underwent reverse transcription, so sequencing captured expressed TCRB transcripts. TCRdb's table, derived via immunoSEQ multiplex PCR, lists solely in-frame clones and lacks some. Of around 250,000 clones in the sample, about 15% are singletons; the top ten hold approximately 0.018%. The sequence was collected from a man aged 25 to 40 with type 1 diabetes. V usage is TRBV4-2 and J usage is TRBJ1-2, with 8 bases identical to TRBD1. Sequencing was performed on naive CD4+ T cells from blood. This CDR3 reads CASSQETGAPAGYGYTF. CDR3 DNA: TGTGCCAGCAGCCAAGAGACAGGGGCCCCCGCCGGGTATGGCTACACCTTC.